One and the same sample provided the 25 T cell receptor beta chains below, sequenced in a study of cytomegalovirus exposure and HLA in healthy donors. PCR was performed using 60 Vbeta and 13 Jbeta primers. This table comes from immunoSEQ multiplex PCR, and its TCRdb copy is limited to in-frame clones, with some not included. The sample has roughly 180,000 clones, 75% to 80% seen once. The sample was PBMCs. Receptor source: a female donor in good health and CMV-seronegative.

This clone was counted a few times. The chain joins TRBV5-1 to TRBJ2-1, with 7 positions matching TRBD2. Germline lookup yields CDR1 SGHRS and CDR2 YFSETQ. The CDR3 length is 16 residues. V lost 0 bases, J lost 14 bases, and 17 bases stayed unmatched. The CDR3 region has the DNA TGCGCCAGCAGCTTGGTTGCGGCTAGCGGAACCCCCTCAGAGTTCTTC. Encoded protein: CASSLVAASGTPSEFF.

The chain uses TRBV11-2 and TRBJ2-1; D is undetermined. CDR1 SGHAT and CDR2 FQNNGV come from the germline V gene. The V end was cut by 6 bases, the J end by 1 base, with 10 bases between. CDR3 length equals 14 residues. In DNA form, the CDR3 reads TGTGCCAGCAGTCTTATACAGTCCTACAATGAGCAGTTCTTC. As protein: CASSLIQSYNEQFF.

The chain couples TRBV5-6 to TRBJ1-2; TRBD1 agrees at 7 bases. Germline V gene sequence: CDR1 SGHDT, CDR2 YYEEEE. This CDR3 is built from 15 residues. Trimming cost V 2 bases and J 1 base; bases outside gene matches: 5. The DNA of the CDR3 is TGTGCCAGCAGCTTTCGGGACAGATTTAACTATGGCTACACCTTC. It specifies CASSFRDRFNYGYTF.

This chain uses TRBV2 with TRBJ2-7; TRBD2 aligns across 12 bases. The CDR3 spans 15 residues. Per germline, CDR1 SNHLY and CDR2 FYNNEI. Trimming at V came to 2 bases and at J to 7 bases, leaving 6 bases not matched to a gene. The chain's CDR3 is CASSELLAGGKEQYF. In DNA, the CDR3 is TGTGCCAGCAGTGAACTGCTAGCGGGAGGGAAGGAGCAGTACTTC.

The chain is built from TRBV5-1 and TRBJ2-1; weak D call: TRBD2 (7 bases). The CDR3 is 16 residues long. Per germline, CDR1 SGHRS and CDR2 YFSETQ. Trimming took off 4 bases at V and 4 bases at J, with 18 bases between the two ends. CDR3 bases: TGCGCCAGCAGCCTGAGGGGGGGACCTTCGTACAATGAGCAGTTCTTC. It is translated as CASSLRGGPSYNEQFF.

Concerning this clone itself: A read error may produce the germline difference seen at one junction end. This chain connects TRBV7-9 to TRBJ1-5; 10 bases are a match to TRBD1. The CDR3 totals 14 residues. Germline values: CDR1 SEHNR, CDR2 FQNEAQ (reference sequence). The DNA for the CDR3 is TGTTCCAGCAGCTCGGACAGGGGGATACAGCCCCAGCATTTT. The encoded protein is CSSSSDRGIQPQHF.

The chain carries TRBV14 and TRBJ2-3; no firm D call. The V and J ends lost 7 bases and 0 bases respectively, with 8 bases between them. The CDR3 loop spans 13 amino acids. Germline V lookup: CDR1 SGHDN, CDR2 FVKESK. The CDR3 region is CASKQFSTDTQYF. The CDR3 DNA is TGTGCCAGCAAACAATTTAGCACAGATACGCAGTATTTT. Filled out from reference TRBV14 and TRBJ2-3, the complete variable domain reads EAGVTQFPSHSVIEKGQTVTLRCDPISGHDNLYWYRRVMGKEIKFLLHFVKESKQDESGMPNNRFLAERTGGTYSTLKVQPAELEDSGVYFCASKQFSTDTQYFGPGTRLTVL.

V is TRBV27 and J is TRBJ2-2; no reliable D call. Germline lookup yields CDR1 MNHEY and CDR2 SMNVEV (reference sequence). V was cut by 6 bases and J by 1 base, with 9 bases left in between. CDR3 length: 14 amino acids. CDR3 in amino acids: CASSPTQNTGELFF. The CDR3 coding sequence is TGTGCCAGCAGCCCCACACAGAACACCGGGGAGCTGTTTTTT.

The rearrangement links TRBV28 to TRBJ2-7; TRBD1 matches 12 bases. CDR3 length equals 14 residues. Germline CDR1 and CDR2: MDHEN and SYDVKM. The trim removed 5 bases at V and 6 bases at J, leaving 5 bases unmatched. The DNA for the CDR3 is TGTGCCAGCAGTAACCGGGACAGGGGGCGCGAGCAGTACTTC. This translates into CASSNRDRGREQYF.

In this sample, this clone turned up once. This chain's CDR3 is CASSWGSGGAYNEQFF. CDR3 DNA sequence: TGTGCCAGCAGCTGGGGCAGCGGGGGGGCCTACAATGAGCAGTTCTTC. The gene calls are TRBV5-4 and TRBJ2-1, with 10 nucleotides matching TRBD2. This CDR3 comprises 16 residues. With V trimmed by 3 bases and J by 2 bases, 5 bases remained unmatched. Germline values: CDR1 SGHNT, CDR2 YYREEE (reference sequence).

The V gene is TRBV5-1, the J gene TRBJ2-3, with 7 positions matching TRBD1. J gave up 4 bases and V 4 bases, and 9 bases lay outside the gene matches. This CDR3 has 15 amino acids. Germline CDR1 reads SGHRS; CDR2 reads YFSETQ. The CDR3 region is CASSPGQTAADTQYF. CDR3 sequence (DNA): TGCGCCAGCAGCCCGGGACAGACCGCGGCAGATACGCAGTATTTT.

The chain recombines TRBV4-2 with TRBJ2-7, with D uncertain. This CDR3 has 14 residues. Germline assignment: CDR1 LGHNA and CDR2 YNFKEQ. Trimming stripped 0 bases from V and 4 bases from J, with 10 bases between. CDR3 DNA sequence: TGTGCCAGCAGCCAAGACGCCAGTGTATACGAGCAGTACTTC. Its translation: CASSQDASVYEQYF.

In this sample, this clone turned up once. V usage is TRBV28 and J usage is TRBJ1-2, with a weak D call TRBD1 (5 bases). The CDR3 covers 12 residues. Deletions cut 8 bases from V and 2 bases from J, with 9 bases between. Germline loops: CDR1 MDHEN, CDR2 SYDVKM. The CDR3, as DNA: TGTGCCAGCGGGAAGGGGAACTATGGCTACACCTTC. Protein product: CASGKGNYGYTF.

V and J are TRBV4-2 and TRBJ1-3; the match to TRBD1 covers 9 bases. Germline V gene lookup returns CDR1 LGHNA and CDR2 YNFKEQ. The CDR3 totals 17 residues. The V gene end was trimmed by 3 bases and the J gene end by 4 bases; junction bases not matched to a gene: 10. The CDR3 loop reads CASSHGTGGLEGNTIYF. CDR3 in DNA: TGTGCCAGCAGCCATGGTACAGGGGGCCTGGAAGGAAACACCATATATTTT.

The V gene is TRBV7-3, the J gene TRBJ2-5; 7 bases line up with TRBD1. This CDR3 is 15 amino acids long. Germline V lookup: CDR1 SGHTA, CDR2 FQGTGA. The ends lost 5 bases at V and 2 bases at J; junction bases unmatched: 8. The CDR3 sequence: CASSRRDSRQETQYF. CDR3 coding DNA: TGTGCCAGCAGCAGACGGGACAGCCGACAAGAGACCCAGTACTTC.

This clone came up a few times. The CDR3 region is CASSQDLGQGYEQYF. Written as DNA, the CDR3 is TGCGCCAGCAGCCAAGATTTGGGACAGGGCTACGAGCAGTACTTC. The chain carries TRBV4-3 and TRBJ2-7, with 9 bases aligning to TRBD1. Losses at the gene ends were 0 bases for V and 3 bases for J; bases not matched to a gene: 3. This CDR3 is 15 amino acids long. Germline CDR1 LGHNA, CDR2 YSLEER.

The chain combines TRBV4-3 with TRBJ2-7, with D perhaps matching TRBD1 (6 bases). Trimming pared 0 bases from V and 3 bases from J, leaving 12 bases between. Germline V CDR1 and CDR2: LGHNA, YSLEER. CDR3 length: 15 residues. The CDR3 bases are TGCGCCAGCAGCCAAGATATAAGGGGGTTCTACGAGCAGTACTTC. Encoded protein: CASSQDIRGFYEQYF.

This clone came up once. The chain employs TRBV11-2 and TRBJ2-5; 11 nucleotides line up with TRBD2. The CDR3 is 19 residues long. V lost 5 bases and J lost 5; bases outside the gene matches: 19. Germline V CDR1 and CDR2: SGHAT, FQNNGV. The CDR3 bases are TGTGCCAGCAGCACAACAGGGAGAACTAGCGGGAGTGGGAGGGAGACCCAGTACTTC. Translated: CASSTTGRTSGSGRETQYF.

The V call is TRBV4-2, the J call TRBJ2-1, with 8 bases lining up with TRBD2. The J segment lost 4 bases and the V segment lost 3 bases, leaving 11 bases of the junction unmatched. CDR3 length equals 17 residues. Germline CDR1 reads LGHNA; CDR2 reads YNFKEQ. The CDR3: CASSHRRGGQLYNEQFF. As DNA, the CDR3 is TGTGCCAGCAGCCACCGTCGCGGGGGGCAATTGTACAATGAGCAGTTCTTC.

DNA for the CDR3: TGTGCCAGCAGTTATATGGGGCTAGTACGAGATACGCAGTATTTT. Translating gives CASSYMGLVRDTQYF. The V and J genes are TRBV6-5 and TRBJ2-3; a weak D match, TRBD1 (5 bases). V dropped 3 bases and J dropped 5 bases, with 15 bases sitting between them. The germline CDR1 and CDR2 sequences are MNHEY and SVGAGI. The CDR3 is made up of 15 amino acids.

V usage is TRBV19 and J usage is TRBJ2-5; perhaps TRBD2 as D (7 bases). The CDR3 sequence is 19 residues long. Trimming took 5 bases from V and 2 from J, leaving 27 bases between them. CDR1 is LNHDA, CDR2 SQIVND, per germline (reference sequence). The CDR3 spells CASSPYTRRGGGGQETQYF. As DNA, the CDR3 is TGTGCCAGTAGTCCCTACACTCGGCGTGGGGGCGGGGGACAAGAGACCCAGTACTTC.

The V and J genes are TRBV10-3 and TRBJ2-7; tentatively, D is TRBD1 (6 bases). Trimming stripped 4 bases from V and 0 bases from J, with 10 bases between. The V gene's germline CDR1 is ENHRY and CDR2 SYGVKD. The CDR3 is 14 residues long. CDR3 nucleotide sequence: TGTGCCATCAGTGTTCAGGGGAACTCCTACGAGCAGTACTTC. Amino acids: CAISVQGNSYEQYF.

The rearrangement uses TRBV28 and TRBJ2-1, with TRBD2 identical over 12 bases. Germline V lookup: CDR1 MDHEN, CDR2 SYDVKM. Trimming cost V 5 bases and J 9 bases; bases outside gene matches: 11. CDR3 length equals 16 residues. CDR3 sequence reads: CASSPQTSGSSGEQFF. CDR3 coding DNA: TGTGCCAGCAGTCCCCAGACTAGCGGGAGTTCAGGTGAGCAGTTCTTC.

The CDR3 DNA is TGTGCCAGCAGCGCCGACCCCGGGACAGGGGGAGTCTACACCTTC. It yields the protein CASSADPGTGGVYTF. This sequence joins TRBV7-8 and TRBJ1-2, with 11 bases identical to TRBD1. This CDR3 has 15 residues. Trimming removed 5 bases from V and 10 bases from J; junction bases left unmatched: 12. The germline CDR1 and CDR2 sequences are SGHVS and FQNEAQ.

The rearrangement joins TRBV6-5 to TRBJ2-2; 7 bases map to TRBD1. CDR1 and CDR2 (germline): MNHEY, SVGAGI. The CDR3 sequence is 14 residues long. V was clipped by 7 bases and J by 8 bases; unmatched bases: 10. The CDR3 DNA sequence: TGTGCCAGCAAGTCACAGGGGAGCAGGGGGGAGCTGTTTTTT. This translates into CASKSQGSRGELFF.